Following are 5 T cell receptor beta chains from one sample sequenced in a study of identical twins. Each CDR3 protein gets one entry after TCRdb re-called the 5' RACE reads with MiXCR. The table includes 500,000 to 600,000 distinct CDR3 sequences, about 20% detected once. This sample was also put to use in a study of T cells expressing NK-cell markers.

Sequenced input: CD4+ T cells sorted from blood. These receptors originate from a woman aged 18-29 years in good health.

The genes are TRBV29-1 and TRBJ2-3, with a weak D call TRBD2 (6 bases). The germline V and J ends were trimmed by 8 bases and 6 bases, with 18 bases remaining between them. CDR1 and CDR2 (germline): SQVTM, ANQGSEA. The CDR3 length is 13 residues. The CDR3 loop is CSYGGGAGDTQYF. The CDR3 nucleotides read TGCAGCTACGGCGGAGGGGCTGGGGATACGCAGTATTTT.

The rearrangement uses TRBV6-5 and TRBJ2-6, with TRBD1 matching 9 bases. CDR3 length: 18 residues. Germline values: CDR1 MNHEY, CDR2 SVGAGI. The V segment lost 0 bases and the J segment 2 bases; nucleotides outside the gene matches: 5. In nucleotides, the CDR3 is TGTGCCAGCAGTTACTCGGGACAGGGATCCACTGGGGCCAACGTCCTGACTTTC. Protein product: CASSYSGQGSTGANVLTF.

This sequence joins TRBV5-1 and TRBJ1-2; 12 nucleotides agree with TRBD1. Germline CDR1 is SGHRS and CDR2 is YFSETQ. V dropped 4 bases and J dropped 4; count of bases not matched to a gene: 11. This CDR3 is 17 amino acids long. The CDR3: CASSPGQGAASLYGYTF. CDR3 in DNA: TGCGCCAGCAGCCCGGGACAGGGGGCAGCCTCTCTCTATGGCTACACCTTC. The full variable domain, completed using reference TRBV5-1 and TRBJ1-2, is KAGVTQTPRYLIKTRGQQVTLSCSPISGHRSVSWYQQTPGQGLQFLFEYFSETQRNKGNFPGRFSGRQFSNSRSEMNVSTLELGDSALYLCASSPGQGAASLYGYTFGSGTRLTVV.

The rearrangement links TRBV14 to TRBJ2-5; 7 bases fit TRBD2. V shed 1 base and J 3 bases; nucleotides not matched to a gene: 5. The CDR3 is made up of 15 amino acids. CDR1 and CDR2 (germline): SGHDN, FVKESK. This CDR3 is CASSQGGTIKETQYF. In nucleotides, the CDR3 is TGTGCCAGCAGCCAAGGAGGGACTATTAAAGAGACCCAGTACTTC.

The gene calls are TRBV7-9 and TRBJ2-2; D may be TRBD2 (6 bases). Germline V gene data show CDR1 as SEHNR and CDR2 as FQNEAQ (reference sequence). The CDR3 is 14 amino acids. Trimming pared 8 bases from V and 5 bases from J, leaving 15 bases between. The CDR3 sequence: CASSLGGGTGELFF. The CDR3 DNA follows: TGTGCCAGCTCTCTAGGTGGAGGGACCGGGGAGCTGTTTTTT.